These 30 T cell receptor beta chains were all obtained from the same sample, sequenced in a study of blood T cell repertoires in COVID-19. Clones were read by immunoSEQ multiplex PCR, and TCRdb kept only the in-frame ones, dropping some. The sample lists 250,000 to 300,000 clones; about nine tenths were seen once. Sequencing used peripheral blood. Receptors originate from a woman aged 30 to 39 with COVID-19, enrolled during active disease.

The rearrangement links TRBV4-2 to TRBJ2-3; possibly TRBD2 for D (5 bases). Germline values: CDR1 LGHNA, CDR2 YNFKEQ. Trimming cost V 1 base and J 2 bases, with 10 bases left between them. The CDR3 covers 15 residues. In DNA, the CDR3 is TGTGCCAGCAGCCAAGGGCCGGGATCCACAGATACGCAGTATTTT. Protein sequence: CASSQGPGSTDTQYF.

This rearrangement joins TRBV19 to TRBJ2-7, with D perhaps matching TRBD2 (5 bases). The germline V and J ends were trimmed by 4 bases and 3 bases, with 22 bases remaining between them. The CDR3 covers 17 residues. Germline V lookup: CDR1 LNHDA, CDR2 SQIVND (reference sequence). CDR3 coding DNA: TGTGCCAGTAGTAGACCACCCTCTCCAGCGGAACACTACGAGCAGTACTTC. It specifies CASSRPPSPAEHYEQYF.

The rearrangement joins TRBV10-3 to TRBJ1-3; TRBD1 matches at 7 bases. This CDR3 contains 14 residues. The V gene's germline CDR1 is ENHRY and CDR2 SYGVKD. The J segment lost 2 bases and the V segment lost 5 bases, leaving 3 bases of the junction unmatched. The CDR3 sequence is CAISPGTAGNTIYF. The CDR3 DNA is TGTGCCATCAGTCCCGGGACAGCTGGAAACACCATATATTTT.

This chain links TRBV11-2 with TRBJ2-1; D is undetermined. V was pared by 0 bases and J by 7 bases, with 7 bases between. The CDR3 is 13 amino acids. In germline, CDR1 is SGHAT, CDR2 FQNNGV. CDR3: CASSLELDNEQFF. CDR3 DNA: TGTGCCAGCAGCTTAGAGTTAGATAATGAGCAGTTCTTC.

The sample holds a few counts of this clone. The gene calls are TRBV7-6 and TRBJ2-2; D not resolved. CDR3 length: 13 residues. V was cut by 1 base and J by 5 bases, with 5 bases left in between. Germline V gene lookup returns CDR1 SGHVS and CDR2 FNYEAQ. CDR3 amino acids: CASSLGQTGELFF. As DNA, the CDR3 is TGTGCCAGCAGCTTAGGGCAGACCGGGGAGCTGTTTTTT.

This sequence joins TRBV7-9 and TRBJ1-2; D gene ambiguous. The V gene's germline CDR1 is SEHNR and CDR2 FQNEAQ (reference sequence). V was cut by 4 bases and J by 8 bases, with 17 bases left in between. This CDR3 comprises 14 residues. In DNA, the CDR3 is TGTGCCAGCAGCTCCGTAGGCGCGGGGAACGGCTACACCTTC. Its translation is CASSSVGAGNGYTF.

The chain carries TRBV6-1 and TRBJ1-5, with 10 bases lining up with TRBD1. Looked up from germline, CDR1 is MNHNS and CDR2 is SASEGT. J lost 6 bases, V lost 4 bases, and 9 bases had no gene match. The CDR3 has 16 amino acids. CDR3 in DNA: TGTGCCAGCAGTGGAGCTCTGGGACAGGGGACTCAGCCCCAGCATTTT. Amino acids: CASSGALGQGTQPQHF.

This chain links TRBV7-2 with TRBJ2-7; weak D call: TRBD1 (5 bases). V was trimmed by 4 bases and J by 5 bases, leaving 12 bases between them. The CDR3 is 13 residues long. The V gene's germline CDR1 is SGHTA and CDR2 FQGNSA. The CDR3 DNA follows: TGTGCCAGCAGCTCTCCTGACAGCCACGAGCAGTACTTC. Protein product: CASSSPDSHEQYF.

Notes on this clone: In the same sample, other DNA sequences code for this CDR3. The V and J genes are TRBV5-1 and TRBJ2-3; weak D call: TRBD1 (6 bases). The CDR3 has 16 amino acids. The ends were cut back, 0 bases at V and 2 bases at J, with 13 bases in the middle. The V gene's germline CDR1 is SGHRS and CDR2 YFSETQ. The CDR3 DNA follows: TGCGCCAGCAGCTTGGAGGGGCAGGGACACACAGATACGCAGTATTTT. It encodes CASSLEGQGHTDTQYF. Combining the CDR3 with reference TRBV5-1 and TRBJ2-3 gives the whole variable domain KAGVTQTPRYLIKTRGQQVTLSCSPISGHRSVSWYQQTPGQGLQFLFEYFSETQRNKGNFPGRFSGRQFSNSRSEMNVSTLELGDSALYLCASSLEGQGHTDTQYFGPGTRLTVL.

The CDR3 DNA follows: TGTGCCAGCTCACGCCCGGGAGGGGGGACTGAAGCTTTCTTT. This encodes CASSRPGGGTEAFF. This sequence joins TRBV18 and TRBJ1-1; D may be TRBD1 (6 bases). CDR3 length equals 14 residues. The germline V gene has CDR1 KGHSH and CDR2 LQKENI. Trimming took off 4 bases at V and 5 bases at J, with 14 bases between the two ends.

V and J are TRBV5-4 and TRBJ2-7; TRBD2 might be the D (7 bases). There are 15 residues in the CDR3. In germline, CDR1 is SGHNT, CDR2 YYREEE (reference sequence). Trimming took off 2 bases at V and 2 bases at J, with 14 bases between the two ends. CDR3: CASSFGGQSTYEQYF. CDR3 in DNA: TGTGCCAGCAGCTTCGGGGGGCAGAGCACCTACGAGCAGTACTTC.

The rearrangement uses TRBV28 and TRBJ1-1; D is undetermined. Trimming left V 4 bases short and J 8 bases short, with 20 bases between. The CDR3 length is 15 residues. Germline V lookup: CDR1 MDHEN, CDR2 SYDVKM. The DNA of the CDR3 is TGTGCCAGCAGTTCCCCAATGGACCGGGATGCCGAAGCTTTCTTT. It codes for CASSSPMDRDAEAFF.

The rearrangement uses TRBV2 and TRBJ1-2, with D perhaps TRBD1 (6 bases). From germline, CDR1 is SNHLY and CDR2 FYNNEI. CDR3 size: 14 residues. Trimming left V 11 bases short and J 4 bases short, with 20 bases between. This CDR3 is CAGRSIGQIYGYTF. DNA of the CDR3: TGTGCCGGCCGGAGCATTGGACAGATCTATGGCTACACCTTC.

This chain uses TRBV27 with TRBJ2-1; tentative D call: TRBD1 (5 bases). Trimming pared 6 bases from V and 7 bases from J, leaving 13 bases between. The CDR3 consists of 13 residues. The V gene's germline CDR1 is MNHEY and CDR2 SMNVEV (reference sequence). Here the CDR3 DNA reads TGTGCCAGCAGAACCCAGGGCGCGAATGAGCAGTTCTTC. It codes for CASRTQGANEQFF.

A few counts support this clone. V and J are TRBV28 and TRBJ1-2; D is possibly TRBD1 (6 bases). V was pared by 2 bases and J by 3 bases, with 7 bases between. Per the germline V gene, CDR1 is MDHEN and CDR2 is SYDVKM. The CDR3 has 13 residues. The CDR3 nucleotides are TGTGCCAGCAGTTTACAGGGGTACTATGGCTACACCTTC. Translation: CASSLQGYYGYTF.

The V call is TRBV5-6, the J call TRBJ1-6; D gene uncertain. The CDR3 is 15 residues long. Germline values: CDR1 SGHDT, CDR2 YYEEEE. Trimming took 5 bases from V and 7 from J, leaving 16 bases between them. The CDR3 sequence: CASSPDGGGNSPLHF. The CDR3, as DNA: TGTGCCAGCAGTCCCGATGGTGGAGGAAATTCACCCCTCCACTTT.

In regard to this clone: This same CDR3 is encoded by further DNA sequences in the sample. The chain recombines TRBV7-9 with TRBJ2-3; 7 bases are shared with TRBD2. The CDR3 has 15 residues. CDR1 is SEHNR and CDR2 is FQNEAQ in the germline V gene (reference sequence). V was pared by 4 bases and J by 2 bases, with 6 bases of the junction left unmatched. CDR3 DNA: TGTGCCAGCAGCTCCCGACTAGCTTCCACAGATACGCAGTATTTT. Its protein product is CASSSRLASTDTQYF.

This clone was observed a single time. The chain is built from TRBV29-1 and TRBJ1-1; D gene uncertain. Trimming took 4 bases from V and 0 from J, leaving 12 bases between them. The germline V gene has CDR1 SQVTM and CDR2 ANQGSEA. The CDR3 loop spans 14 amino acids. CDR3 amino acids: CSVVEVNMNTEAFF. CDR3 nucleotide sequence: TGCAGCGTTGTTGAGGTTAACATGAACACTGAAGCTTTCTTT. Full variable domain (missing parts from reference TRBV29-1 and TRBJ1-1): SAVISQKPSRDICQRGTSLTIQCQVDSQVTMMFWYRQQPGQSLTLIATANQGSEATYESGFVIDKFPISRPNLTFSTLTVSNMSPEDSSIYLCSVVEVNMNTEAFFGQGTRLTVV.

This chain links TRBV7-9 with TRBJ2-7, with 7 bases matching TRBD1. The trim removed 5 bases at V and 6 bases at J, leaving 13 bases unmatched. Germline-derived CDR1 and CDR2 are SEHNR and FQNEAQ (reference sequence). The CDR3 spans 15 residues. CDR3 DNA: TGTGCCAGCAGCGTCCGGGACAGTCCGTCAAGCGAGCAGTACTTC. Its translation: CASSVRDSPSSEQYF.

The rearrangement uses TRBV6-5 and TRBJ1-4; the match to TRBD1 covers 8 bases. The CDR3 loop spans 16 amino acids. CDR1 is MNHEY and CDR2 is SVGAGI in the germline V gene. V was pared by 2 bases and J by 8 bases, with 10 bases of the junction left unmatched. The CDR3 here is CASSYLTTGGREKLFF. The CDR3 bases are TGTGCCAGCAGTTACCTCACTACAGGGGGTAGAGAAAAACTGTTTTTT.

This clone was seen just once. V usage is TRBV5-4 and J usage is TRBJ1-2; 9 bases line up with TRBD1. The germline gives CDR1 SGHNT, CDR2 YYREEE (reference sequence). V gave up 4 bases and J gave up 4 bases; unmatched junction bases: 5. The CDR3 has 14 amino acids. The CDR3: CASSLGQGLYGYTF. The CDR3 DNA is TGTGCCAGCAGCCTGGGACAGGGTCTCTATGGCTACACCTTC.

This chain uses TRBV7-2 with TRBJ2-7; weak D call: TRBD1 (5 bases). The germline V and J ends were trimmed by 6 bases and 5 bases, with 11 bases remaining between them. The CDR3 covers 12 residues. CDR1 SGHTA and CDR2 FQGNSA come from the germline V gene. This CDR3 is CASRQGFHEQYF. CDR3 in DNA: TGTGCCAGCAGGCAGGGTTTCCACGAGCAGTACTTC.

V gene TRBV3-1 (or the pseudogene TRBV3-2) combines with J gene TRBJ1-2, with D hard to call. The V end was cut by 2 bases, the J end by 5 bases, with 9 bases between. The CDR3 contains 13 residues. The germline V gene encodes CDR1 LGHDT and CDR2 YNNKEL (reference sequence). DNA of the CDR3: TGTGCCAGCAGCCAAAACAGATTATATGGCTACACCTTC. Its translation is CASSQNRLYGYTF.

CDR3 nucleotide sequence: TGTGCCATCAGTGAATATCCAGGGATCGACGAGCAGTACTTC. This codes for CAISEYPGIDEQYF. The rearrangement links TRBV10-3 to TRBJ2-7; weak D call: TRBD1 (5 bases). Deletions cut 3 bases from V and 5 bases from J, with 14 bases between. The CDR3 contains 14 residues. CDR1 and CDR2 from the germline V gene are ENHRY and SYGVKD.

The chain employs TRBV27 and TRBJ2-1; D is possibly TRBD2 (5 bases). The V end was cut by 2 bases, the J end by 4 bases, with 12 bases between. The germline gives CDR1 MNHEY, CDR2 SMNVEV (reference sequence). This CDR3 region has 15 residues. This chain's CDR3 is CASSLGEGPYNEQFF. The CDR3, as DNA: TGTGCCAGCAGTTTAGGAGAGGGCCCTTACAATGAGCAGTTCTTC.

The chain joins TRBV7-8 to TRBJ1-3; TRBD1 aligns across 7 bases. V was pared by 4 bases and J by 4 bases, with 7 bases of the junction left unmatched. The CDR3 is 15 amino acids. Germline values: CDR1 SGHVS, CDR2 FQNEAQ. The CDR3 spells CASSWTGRVGNTIYF. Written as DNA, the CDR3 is TGTGCCAGCAGCTGGACAGGTCGGGTCGGAAACACCATATATTTT.

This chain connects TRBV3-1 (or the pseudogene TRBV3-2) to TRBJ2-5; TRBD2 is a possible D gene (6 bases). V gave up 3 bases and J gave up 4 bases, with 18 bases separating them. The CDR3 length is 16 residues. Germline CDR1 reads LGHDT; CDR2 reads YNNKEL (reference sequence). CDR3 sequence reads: CASSQVTSRKGETQYF. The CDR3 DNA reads TGTGCCAGCAGCCAGGTGACTAGTCGAAAAGGAGAGACCCAGTACTTC.

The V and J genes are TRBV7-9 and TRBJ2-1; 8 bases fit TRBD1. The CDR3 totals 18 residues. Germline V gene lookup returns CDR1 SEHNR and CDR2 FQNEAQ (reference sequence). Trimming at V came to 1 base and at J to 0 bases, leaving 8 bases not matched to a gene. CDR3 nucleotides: TGTGCCAGCAGCTTAGGAGGGACAGGAGGATACTCCTACAATGAGCAGTTCTTC. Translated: CASSLGGTGGYSYNEQFF. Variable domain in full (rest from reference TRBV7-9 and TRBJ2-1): DTGVSQNPRHKITKRGQNVTFRCDPISEHNRLYWYRQTLGQGPEFLTYFQNEAQLEKSRLLSDRFSAERPKGSFSTLEIQRTEQGDSAMYLCASSLGGTGGYSYNEQFFGPGTRLTVL.

The CDR3 DNA is TGTGCCAGCAGCAAGCTAGCGGGGTCCTACAATGAGCAGTTCTTC. It translates to CASSKLAGSYNEQFF. The J gene is TRBJ2-1, the V gene TRBV9, with 9 bases lining up with TRBD2. Germline V gene lookup returns CDR1 SGDLS and CDR2 YYNGEE. The J segment lost 1 base and the V segment lost 4 bases, leaving 3 bases of the junction unmatched. There are 15 residues in the CDR3.

CDR3 in amino acids: CASSGRDRVRGGYTF. The CDR3 DNA reads TGTGCCAGCAGTGGTAGGGACAGGGTAAGAGGCGGCTACACCTTC. The chain is built from TRBV2 and TRBJ1-2; TRBD1 matches at 9 bases. This CDR3 is 15 amino acids long. Trimming cost V 4 bases and J 8 bases; bases outside gene matches: 11. Germline V CDR1 and CDR2: SNHLY, FYNNEI.